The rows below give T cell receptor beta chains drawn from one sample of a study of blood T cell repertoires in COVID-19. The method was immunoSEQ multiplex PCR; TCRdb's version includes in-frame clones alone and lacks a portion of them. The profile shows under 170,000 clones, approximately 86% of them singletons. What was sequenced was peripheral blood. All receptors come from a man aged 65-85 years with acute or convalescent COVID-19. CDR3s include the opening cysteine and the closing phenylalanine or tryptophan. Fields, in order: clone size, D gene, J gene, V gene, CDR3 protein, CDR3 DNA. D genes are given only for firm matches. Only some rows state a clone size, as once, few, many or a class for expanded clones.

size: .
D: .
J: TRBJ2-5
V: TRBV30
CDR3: CAWSLELRETQYF
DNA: TGTGCCTGGAGCCTGGAGCTGCGAGAGACCCAGTACTTC

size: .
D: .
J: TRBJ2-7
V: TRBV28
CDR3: CARTSFFGSSYEQYF
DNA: TGTGCCAGGACCTCATTTTTCGGGAGCTCCTACGAGCAGTACTTC

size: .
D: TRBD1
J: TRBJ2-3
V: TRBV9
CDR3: CASSVGTGIGYTQYF
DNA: TGTGCCAGCAGCGTCGGGACAGGGATTGGGTATACGCAGTATTTT

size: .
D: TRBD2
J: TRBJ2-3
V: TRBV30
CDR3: CAWRELAERTDTQYF
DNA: TGTGCCTGGAGGGAACTAGCGGAACGCACAGATACGCAGTATTTT

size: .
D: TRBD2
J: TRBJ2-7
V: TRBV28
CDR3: CASSLTTSGRGEQYF
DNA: TGTGCCAGCAGTTTAACCACTAGCGGGAGAGGCGAGCAGTACTTC

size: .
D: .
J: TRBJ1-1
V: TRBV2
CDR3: CASSTEMNTEAFF
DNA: TGTGCCAGCAGTACAGAAATGAACACTGAAGCTTTCTTT

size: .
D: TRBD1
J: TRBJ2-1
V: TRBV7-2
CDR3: CASSHSGTGTINEQFF
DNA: TGTGCCAGCAGCCATAGTGGGACAGGGACGATCAATGAGCAGTTCTTC

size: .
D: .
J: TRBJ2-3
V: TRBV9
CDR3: CASSVGGSASTDTQYF
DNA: TGTGCCAGCAGCGTAGGAGGTAGCGCGAGCACAGATACGCAGTATTTT

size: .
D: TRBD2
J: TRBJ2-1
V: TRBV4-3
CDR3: CASSLSGGGNEQFF
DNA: TGCGCCAGCAGCCTCTCTGGGGGGGGCAATGAGCAGTTCTTC

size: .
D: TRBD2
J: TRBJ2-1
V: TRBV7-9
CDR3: CASSQISGRDYNEQFF
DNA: TGTGCCAGCAGCCAAATTAGCGGGAGGGACTACAATGAGCAGTTCTTC

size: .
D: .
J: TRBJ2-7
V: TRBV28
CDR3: CASAADYEQYF
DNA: TGTGCCTCCGCGGCAGACTACGAGCAGTACTTC

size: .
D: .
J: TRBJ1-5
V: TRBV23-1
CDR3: CASSRMFRGCGNQPQHF
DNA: TGCGCCAGCAGTCGGATGTTTCGGGGGTGTGGCAATCAGCCCCAGCATTTT

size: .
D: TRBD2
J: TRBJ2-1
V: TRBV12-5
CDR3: CASGLQLAGGNEQFF
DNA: TGTGCTAGTGGTTTGCAACTAGCGGGAGGAAATGAGCAGTTCTTC

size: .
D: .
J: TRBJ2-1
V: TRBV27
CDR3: CASTRQGLSGGEQFF
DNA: TGTGCCAGCACGAGACAGGGCCTAAGCGGGGGTGAGCAGTTCTTC

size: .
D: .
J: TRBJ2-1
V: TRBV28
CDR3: CASSLGLADVYYEQFF
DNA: TGTGCCAGCAGTTTAGGCTTAGCGGACGTGTACTATGAGCAGTTCTTC

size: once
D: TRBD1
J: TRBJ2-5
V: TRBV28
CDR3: CATHPGTGSWETQYF
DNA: TGTGCCACCCATCCTGGGACAGGGTCCTGGGAGACCCAGTACTTC

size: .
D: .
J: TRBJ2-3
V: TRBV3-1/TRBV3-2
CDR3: CASSQDRRGAQYF
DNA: TGTGCCAGCAGCCAAGACCGAAGGGGTGCGCAGTATTTT

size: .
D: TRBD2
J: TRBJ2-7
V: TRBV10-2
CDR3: CASSIRGGRDYEQYF
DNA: TGCGCCAGCAGTATTCGTGGAGGGAGGGACTACGAGCAGTACTTC

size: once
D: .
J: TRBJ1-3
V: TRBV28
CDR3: CASILTGGRNTIYF
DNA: TGTGCCAGCATCTTAACGGGTGGAAGAAACACCATATATTTT

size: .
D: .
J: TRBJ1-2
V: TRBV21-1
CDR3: CASSKVGGQNGYTF
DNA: TGTGCCAGCAGCAAAGTGGGAGGGCAAAACGGCTACACCTTC

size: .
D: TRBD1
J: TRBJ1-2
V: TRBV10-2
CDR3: CASTEPGQGHGGYTF
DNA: TGCGCCAGCACCGAACCGGGACAGGGGCATGGAGGCTACACCTTC

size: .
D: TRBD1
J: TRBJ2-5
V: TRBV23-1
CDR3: CASSQSNPRDRRQETQYF
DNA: TGCGCCAGCAGTCAATCGAATCCTCGGGACAGGCGACAAGAGACCCAGTACTTC

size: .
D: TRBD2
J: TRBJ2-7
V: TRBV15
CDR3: CATSGGLADSYEQYF
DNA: TGTGCCACCAGCGGTGGACTAGCGGACTCCTACGAGCAGTACTTC

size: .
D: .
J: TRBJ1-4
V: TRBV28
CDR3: CASSTRINEKLFF
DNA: TGTGCCAGCAGTACCAGGATTAATGAAAAACTGTTTTTT

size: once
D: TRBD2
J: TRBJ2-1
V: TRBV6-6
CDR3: CASSYSLAGAYNEQFF
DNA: TGTGCCAGCAGTTACTCACTAGCGGGGGCCTACAATGAGCAGTTCTTC

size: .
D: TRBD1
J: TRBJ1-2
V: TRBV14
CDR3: CASSPAGRGVGGYTF
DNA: TGTGCCAGCAGCCCAGCTGGCAGGGGGGTAGGTGGCTACACCTTC

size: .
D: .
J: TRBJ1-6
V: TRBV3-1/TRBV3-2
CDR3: CASSQEQGSYNSPLHF
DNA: TGTGCCAGCAGCCAAGAACAGGGTTCCTATAATTCACCCCTCCACTTT

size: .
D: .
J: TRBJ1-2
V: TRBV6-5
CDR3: CASSIRGGTPGYTF
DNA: TGTGCCAGCAGCATCCGCGGGGGAACCCCCGGCTACACCTTC

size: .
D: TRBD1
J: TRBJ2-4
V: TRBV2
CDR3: CASKTGTSNIQYF
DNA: TGTGCCAGCAAGACAGGGACGAGTAACATTCAGTACTTC

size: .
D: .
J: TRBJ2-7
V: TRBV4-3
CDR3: CASSQDRAGDKKQYF
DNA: TGCGCCAGCAGCCAAGATCGTGCAGGGGATAAGAAGCAGTACTTC

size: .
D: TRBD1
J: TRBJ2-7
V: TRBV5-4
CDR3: CASSPGQENYEQYF
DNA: TGTGCCAGCAGCCCCGGACAGGAGAACTACGAGCAGTACTTC

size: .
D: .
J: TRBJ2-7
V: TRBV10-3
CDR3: CAISDRNYEQYF
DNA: TGTGCCATCAGTGACAGAAACTACGAGCAGTACTTC

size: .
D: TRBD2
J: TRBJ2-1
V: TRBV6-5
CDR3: CASRLAGGGHNEQFF
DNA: TGTGCCAGCAGGCTAGCGGGAGGGGGCCACAATGAGCAGTTCTTC

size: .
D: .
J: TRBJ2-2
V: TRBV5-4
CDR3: CASSLATRGQGAGELFF
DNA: TGTGCCAGCAGCTTGGCCACCCGGGGGCAGGGGGCCGGGGAGCTGTTTTTT

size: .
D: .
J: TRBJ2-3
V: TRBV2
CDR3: CASRRSPDTQYF
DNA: TGTGCCAGCAGGAGGAGCCCAGATACGCAGTATTTT

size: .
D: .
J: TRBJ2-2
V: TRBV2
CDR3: CASRVTGFGYPGELFF
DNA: TGTGCCAGCAGGGTAACAGGGTTCGGGTACCCCGGGGAGCTGTTTTTT

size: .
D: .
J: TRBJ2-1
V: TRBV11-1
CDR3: CASTTTGERSYNEQFF
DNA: TGTGCCAGCACCACGACTGGCGAGAGATCCTACAATGAGCAGTTCTTC

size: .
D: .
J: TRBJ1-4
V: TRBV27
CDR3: CASSLSQGWKLFF
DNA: TGTGCCAGCAGTTTATCCCAGGGATGGAAACTGTTTTTT

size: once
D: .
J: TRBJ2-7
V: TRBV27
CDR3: CASSFGASYEQYF
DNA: TGTGCCAGCAGTTTTGGAGCTTCCTACGAGCAGTACTTC

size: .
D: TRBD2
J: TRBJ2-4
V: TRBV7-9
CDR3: CASSYNPGGGLAKNIQYF
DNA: TGTGCCAGCAGTTACAACCCGGGGGGTGGTCTAGCCAAAAACATTCAGTACTTC

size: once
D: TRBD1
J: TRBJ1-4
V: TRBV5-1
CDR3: CASSGRTGEGGKLFF
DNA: TGCGCCAGCAGCGGAAGGACAGGGGAGGGGGGAAAACTGTTTTTT

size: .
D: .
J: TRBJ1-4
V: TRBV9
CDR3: CASSVGGGNEKLFF
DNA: TGTGCCAGCAGCGTAGGTGGAGGGAATGAAAAACTGTTTTTT

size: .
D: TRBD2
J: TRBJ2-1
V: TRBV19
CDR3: CATGTSGPNEQFF
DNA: TGTGCCACCGGGACTAGCGGGCCAAATGAGCAGTTCTTC

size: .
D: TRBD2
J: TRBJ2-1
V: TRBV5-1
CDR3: CASSLQTSGRARLYNEQFF
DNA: TGCGCCAGCAGCCTCCAGACTAGCGGGAGGGCCCGGTTATACAATGAGCAGTTCTTC

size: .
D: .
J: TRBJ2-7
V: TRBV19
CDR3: CASSIFYSYEQYF
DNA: TGTGCCAGTAGTATCTTCTACTCCTACGAGCAGTACTTC

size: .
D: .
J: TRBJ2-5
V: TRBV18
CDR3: CASSLGQKETQYF
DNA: TGTGCCAGCTCACTCGGACAGAAAGAGACCCAGTACTTC